This T cell receptor (beta chain) is drawn from a study of OX40 agonist ivuxolimab in advanced cancers. Study-level information: Every 2 weeks, patients received ivuxolimab intravenously, dosed at 0.01 to 10 mg/kg. It was permissible to have had prior anti-PD-1, anti-PD-L1 or anti-CTLA-4 therapy, and about 40% had some.

J lost 1 base, V lost 2 bases, and 8 bases had no gene match. CDR1 and CDR2 from the germline V gene are MNHEY and SMNVEV (reference sequence). The CDR3 has 17 amino acids. The repertoire was sequenced with immunoSEQ multiplex PCR; TCRdb's copy has only in-frame clones and lacks some. The sample carries tens of thousands of clones, around 84% recorded once. The source material was CD4+ or CD8+ T cells sorted from blood, sampled in a trial of the OX40 agonist ivuxolimab. This TCR derives from an adult with an advanced solid tumor such as melanoma, head and neck, liver or kidney cancer. The chain has TRBV27 and TRBJ1-1; TRBD1 matches 9 bases. CDR3 DNA sequence: TGTGCCAGCAGTTTAGCGGGGCGGACAGGGGCGAACACTGAAGCTTTCTTT. Translating gives CASSLAGRTGANTEAFF.